This T cell receptor beta chain stems from a study of post-analysis software for immune sequencing data. About the study: Both relapsing-remitting and secondary progressive multiple sclerosis featured among the disease courses, as did progressive-relapsing multiple sclerosis.

General study points: In patients, roughly 5 TRBV segments were more frequent than in controls, with TRBV5-6, TRBV5-1 and TRBV20-1 among them. Significantly lower normalized Chao1 diversity was found in patients with multiple sclerosis relative to controls. Co-batched samples clustered tightly together by F measure.

Points on this clonotype: What it binds is not known.

This CDR3 contains 15 residues. Trimming stripped 6 bases from V and 7 bases from J, with 24 bases between. CDR1 SQVTM and CDR2 ANQGSEA come from the germline V gene. TCR beta libraries were prepared from cDNA with unique molecular identifiers. T cells numbering about 0.85 to 11 million yielded cDNA molecules that totaled about 500,000. TCRdb independently ran MiXCR on the PCR reads; one entry per CDR3 protein. The sample has roughly 620,000 distinct CDR3 sequences, 44% seen once; the top ten hold 1.5% to 2%. This sequence originates from a girl aged 5 to 17 with multiple sclerosis. The rearrangement joins TRBV29-1 to TRBJ1-1; a possible D gene is TRBD1 (5 bases). Sample: blood. CDR3 in amino acids: CSVKTTGTELNEAFF. The CDR3 DNA sequence: TGCAGCGTGAAAACAACCGGGACGGAGCTTAATGAAGCTTTCTTT.